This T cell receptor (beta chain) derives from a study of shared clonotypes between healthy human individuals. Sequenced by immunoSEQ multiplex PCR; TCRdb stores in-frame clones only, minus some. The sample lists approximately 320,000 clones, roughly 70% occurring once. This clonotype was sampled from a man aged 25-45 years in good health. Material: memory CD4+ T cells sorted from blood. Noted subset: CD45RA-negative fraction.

CDR3 coding DNA: TGTGCCAGCAGCCGGAGATTGTCGGTCTCCTACGAGCAGTACTTC. Amino acid sequence: CASSRRLSVSYEQYF. The V call is TRBV5-6, the J call TRBJ2-7; D is undetermined. Germline lookup yields CDR1 SGHDT and CDR2 YYEEEE. This CDR3 has 15 amino acids. Trimming took off 4 bases at V and 0 bases at J, with 14 bases between the two ends. Full variable domain (missing parts from reference TRBV5-6 and TRBJ2-7): DAGVTQSPTHLIKTRGQQVTLRCSPKSGHDTVSWYQQALGQGPQFIFQYYEEEERQRGNFPDRFSGHQFPNYSSELNVNALLLGDSALYLCASSRRLSVSYEQYFGPGTRLTVT.